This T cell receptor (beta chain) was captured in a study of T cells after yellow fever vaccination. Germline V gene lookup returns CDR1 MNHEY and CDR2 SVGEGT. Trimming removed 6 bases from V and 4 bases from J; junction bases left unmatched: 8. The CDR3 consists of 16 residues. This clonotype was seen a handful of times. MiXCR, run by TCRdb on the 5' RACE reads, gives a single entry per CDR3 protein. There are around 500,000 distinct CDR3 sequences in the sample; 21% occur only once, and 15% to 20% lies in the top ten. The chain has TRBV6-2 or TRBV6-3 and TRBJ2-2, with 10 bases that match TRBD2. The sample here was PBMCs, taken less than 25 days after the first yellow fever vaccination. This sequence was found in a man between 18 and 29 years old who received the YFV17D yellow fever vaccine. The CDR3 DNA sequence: TGTGCCAGCAGCCCCCCTAGCGGGGGAGGCACCGGGGAGCTGTTTTTT. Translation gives CASSPPSGGGTGELFF.